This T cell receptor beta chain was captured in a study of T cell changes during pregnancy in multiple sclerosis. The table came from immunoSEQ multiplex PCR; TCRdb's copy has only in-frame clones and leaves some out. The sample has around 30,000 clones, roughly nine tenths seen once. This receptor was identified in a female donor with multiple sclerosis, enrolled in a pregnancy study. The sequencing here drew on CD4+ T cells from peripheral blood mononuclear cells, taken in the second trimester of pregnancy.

The CDR3 bases are TGTGCCACCAGCATAAGCCTCAGGGGGCGGGGAGATACGCAGTATTTT. Translation gives CATSISLRGRGDTQYF. V usage is TRBV15 and J usage is TRBJ2-3; 8 bases are a match to TRBD1. The CDR3 is 16 residues long. With V trimmed by 4 bases and J by 5 bases, 11 bases remained unmatched. CDR1 is LNHNV and CDR2 is YYDKDF in the germline V gene (reference sequence).